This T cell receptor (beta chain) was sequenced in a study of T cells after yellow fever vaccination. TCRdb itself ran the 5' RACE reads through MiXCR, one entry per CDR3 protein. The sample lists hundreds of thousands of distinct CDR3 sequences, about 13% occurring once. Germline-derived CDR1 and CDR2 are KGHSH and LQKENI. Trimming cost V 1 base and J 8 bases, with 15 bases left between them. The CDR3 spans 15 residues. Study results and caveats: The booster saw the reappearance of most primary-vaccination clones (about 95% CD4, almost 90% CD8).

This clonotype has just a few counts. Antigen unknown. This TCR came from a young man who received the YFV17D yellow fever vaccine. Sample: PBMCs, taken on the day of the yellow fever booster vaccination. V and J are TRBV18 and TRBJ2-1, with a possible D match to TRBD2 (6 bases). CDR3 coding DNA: TGTGCCAGCTCACCACAATCTACCGGGACTTATGAGCAGTTCTTC. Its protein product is CASSPQSTGTYEQFF.